Listed below are T cell receptor beta chains from one sample, sequenced in a study of blood T cell repertoires in COVID-19. Sequencing used immunoSEQ multiplex PCR; TCRdb keeps in-frame clones, though not all of them. The data hold fewer than 400,000 clones, with 75% to 90% observed a single time. Source material: PBMCs or T cells enriched from blood (not recorded which). Receptors were obtained from a man aged 30-40 years who had recovered from COVID-19. CDR3s include the opening cysteine and the closing phenylalanine or tryptophan. The D gene is left open where the match is weak. A row's size may be missing; if present it is once, few, many or a size class.

size: NA; V: TRBV28; D: NA; J: TRBJ1-1; CDR3: CASSYGGQETEAFF; DNA: TGTGCCAGCAGTTACGGGGGGCAAGAGACTGAAGCTTTCTTT
size: once; V: TRBV18; D: NA; J: TRBJ1-6; CDR3: CASSPPGGPGRSPLHF; DNA: TGTGCCAGCTCACCACCCGGCGGCCCCGGAAGGTCACCCCTCCACTTT
size: NA; V: TRBV18; D: NA; J: TRBJ2-3; CDR3: CASSFTTRATDTQYF; DNA: TGTGCCAGCTCATTCACCACCAGGGCCACAGATACGCAGTATTTT
size: NA; V: TRBV5-1; D: NA; J: TRBJ1-2; CDR3: CASREGNSYDGYTF; DNA: TGCGCCAGCAGGGAGGGGAATTCCTACGATGGCTACACCTTC
size: NA; V: TRBV19; D: NA; J: TRBJ2-7; CDR3: CASSDRTTGYEQYF; DNA: TGTGCCAGTAGTGATCGGACTACCGGCTACGAGCAGTACTTC
size: NA; V: TRBV5-5; D: NA; J: TRBJ2-1; CDR3: CASSPSGTAYNEQFF; DNA: TGTGCCAGCAGCCCGTCGGGTACGGCCTACAATGAGCAGTTCTTC
size: NA; V: TRBV24-1; D: TRBD1; J: TRBJ1-1; CDR3: CATSDNRGENTEAFF; DNA: TGTGCCACCAGTGATAACAGGGGCGAGAACACTGAAGCTTTCTTT
size: NA; V: TRBV7-3; D: TRBD1; J: TRBJ1-1; CDR3: CASSQNRGRGTEAFF; DNA: TGTGCCAGCAGCCAAAACAGGGGGCGAGGCACTGAAGCTTTCTTT
size: NA; V: TRBV30; D: NA; J: TRBJ2-2; CDR3: CAWSTYVRDHGELFF; DNA: TGTGCCTGGAGCACGTACGTCAGGGATCACGGGGAGCTGTTTTTT
size: NA; V: TRBV11-2; D: NA; J: TRBJ2-7; CDR3: CASSLWVTGRTYEQYF; DNA: TGTGCCAGCAGCTTATGGGTGACAGGTAGAACCTACGAGCAGTACTTC
size: NA; V: TRBV7-8; D: TRBD2; J: TRBJ2-1; CDR3: CASSLGAQLAGAPFSYNEQFF; DNA: TGTGCCAGCAGCTTAGGGGCCCAACTAGCGGGGGCCCCCTTCTCCTACAATGAGCAGTTCTTC
size: NA; V: TRBV24-1; D: TRBD1; J: TRBJ1-5; CDR3: CATSGTGGDQPQHF; DNA: TGTGCCACCAGTGGGACAGGGGGCGATCAGCCCCAGCATTTT
size: NA; V: TRBV6-1; D: NA; J: TRBJ2-3; CDR3: CASSVSPSRPIDTQYF; DNA: TGTGCCAGCAGTGTGTCTCCTAGTAGGCCCATAGATACGCAGTATTTT
size: NA; V: TRBV18; D: NA; J: TRBJ2-7; CDR3: CASSPRQGNYEQYF; DNA: TGTGCCAGCTCACCACGCCAGGGGAATTACGAGCAGTACTTC
size: NA; V: TRBV9; D: TRBD2; J: TRBJ2-1; CDR3: CASSVGGAHLNEQFF; DNA: TGTGCCAGCAGCGTCGGGGGGGCGCATCTCAATGAGCAGTTCTTC
size: NA; V: TRBV5-4; D: NA; J: TRBJ1-6; CDR3: CASSPPDSSSYNSPLHF; DNA: TGTGCCAGCAGCCCACCGGACTCCAGCTCCTATAATTCACCCCTCCACTTT
size: NA; V: TRBV19; D: NA; J: TRBJ2-5; CDR3: CASSGGSGLRETQYF; DNA: TGTGCCAGTAGCGGTGGTTCAGGGCTAAGAGAGACCCAGTACTTC
size: NA; V: TRBV2; D: NA; J: TRBJ2-5; CDR3: CASSESLAASGTQYF; DNA: TGTGCCAGCAGTGAATCTTTGGCCGCCTCAGGGACCCAGTACTTC
size: few; V: TRBV5-6; D: TRBD2; J: TRBJ2-7; CDR3: CASTRGGLLYEQYF; DNA: TGTGCCAGCACCCGGGGAGGGCTCCTCTACGAGCAGTACTTC
size: NA; V: TRBV27; D: TRBD1; J: TRBJ1-5; CDR3: CASSLDRLNQPQHF; DNA: TGTGCCAGCAGTTTGGACAGGTTAAATCAGCCCCAGCATTTT
size: NA; V: TRBV28; D: TRBD2; J: TRBJ2-7; CDR3: CASSPSGTSGGSHYEQYF; DNA: TGTGCCAGCAGTCCCTCCGGGACTAGCGGGGGCTCTCATTACGAGCAGTACTTC
size: NA; V: TRBV5-1; D: TRBD2; J: TRBJ2-1; CDR3: CASSWTSGVAYNEQFF; DNA: TGCGCCAGCAGCTGGACTAGCGGTGTTGCCTACAATGAGCAGTTCTTC
size: NA; V: TRBV5-6; D: NA; J: TRBJ1-2; CDR3: CASSPFGGESGYTF; DNA: TGTGCCAGCAGCCCCTTCGGGGGGGAGTCTGGCTACACCTTC
size: NA; V: TRBV4-1; D: NA; J: TRBJ2-1; CDR3: CASSLGGFNEQFF; DNA: TGCGCCAGCAGCCTTGGGGGCTTTAATGAGCAGTTCTTC
size: NA; V: TRBV28; D: NA; J: TRBJ1-2; CDR3: CASQQGVYGYTF; DNA: TGTGCCAGCCAACAGGGAGTCTATGGCTACACCTTC
size: NA; V: TRBV5-4; D: NA; J: TRBJ1-2; CDR3: CASSVTGIYGYTF; DNA: TGTGCCAGCAGTGTTACAGGGATCTATGGCTACACCTTC
size: NA; V: TRBV6-6; D: NA; J: TRBJ1-1; CDR3: CASSSGQLNTEAFF; DNA: TGTGCCAGCAGTTCAGGACAGTTGAACACTGAAGCTTTCTTT
size: NA; V: TRBV27; D: TRBD1; J: TRBJ2-2; CDR3: CASSPGTAIRELFF; DNA: TGTGCCAGCAGTCCCGGGACAGCTATCCGGGAGCTGTTTTTT
size: NA; V: TRBV15; D: TRBD1; J: TRBJ1-5; CDR3: CATSRDLGQGVQPQHF; DNA: TGTGCCACCAGCAGAGATCTGGGACAGGGGGTTCAGCCCCAGCATTTT
size: NA; V: TRBV5-1; D: TRBD1; J: TRBJ2-3; CDR3: CASSLGAGGSTDTQYF; DNA: TGCGCCAGCAGCTTGGGTGCAGGGGGCTCCACAGATACGCAGTATTTT
size: NA; V: TRBV5-1; D: NA; J: TRBJ1-3; CDR3: CASSVIGGNTIYF; DNA: TGCGCCAGCAGCGTCATCGGTGGAAACACCATATATTTT
size: NA; V: TRBV11-2; D: TRBD1; J: TRBJ1-6; CDR3: CASSADRGVSPLHF; DNA: TGTGCCAGCAGCGCCGACAGGGGGGTTTCACCCCTCCACTTT
size: NA; V: TRBV9; D: NA; J: TRBJ2-3; CDR3: CASSVGGDTQYF; DNA: TGTGCCAGCAGCGTAGGCGGAGATACGCAGTATTTT
size: NA; V: TRBV5-5; D: TRBD1; J: TRBJ2-2; CDR3: CASSLNRGTVNTGELFF; DNA: TGTGCCAGCAGCCTCAACCGAGGGACAGTGAACACCGGGGAGCTGTTTTTT
size: few; V: TRBV6-6; D: TRBD1; J: TRBJ1-5; CDR3: CASRRMGTGGINQPQHF; DNA: TGTGCCAGCAGGCGAATGGGGACAGGGGGGATCAATCAGCCCCAGCATTTT
size: NA; V: TRBV7-8; D: NA; J: TRBJ1-5; CDR3: CASSPRGYSNQPQHF; DNA: TGTGCCAGCAGCCCCAGGGGTTATAGCAATCAGCCCCAGCATTTT
size: NA; V: TRBV5-4; D: TRBD1; J: TRBJ1-6; CDR3: CASSQGGSGSPLHF; DNA: TGTGCCAGCAGCCAAGGGGGCTCGGGTTCACCCCTCCACTTT
size: NA; V: TRBV11-2; D: NA; J: TRBJ2-7; CDR3: CASSQSTGPYEQYF; DNA: TGTGCCAGCAGCCAAAGTACAGGGCCCTACGAGCAGTACTTC
size: NA; V: TRBV10-3; D: NA; J: TRBJ1-2; CDR3: CAISEVGGYTF; DNA: TGTGCCATCAGTGAGGTCGGTGGCTACACCTTC
size: NA; V: TRBV5-1; D: TRBD2; J: TRBJ2-5; CDR3: CASSGIAGGLQETQYF; DNA: TGCGCCAGCAGCGGGATAGCGGGGGGGCTACAAGAGACCCAGTACTTC
size: NA; V: TRBV4-2; D: TRBD1; J: TRBJ1-6; CDR3: CASSQPDRVNSPLHF; DNA: TGTGCCAGCAGCCAACCCGACAGGGTGAATTCACCCCTCCACTTT
size: NA; V: TRBV28; D: TRBD1; J: TRBJ2-1; CDR3: CASSPQGTGTYEQFF; DNA: TGTGCCAGCAGTCCCCAGGGGACAGGGACCTATGAGCAGTTCTTC
size: once; V: TRBV4-1; D: TRBD2; J: TRBJ2-1; CDR3: CASSQVSGGYNEQFF; DNA: TGCGCCAGCAGCCAAGTGAGCGGGGGATACAATGAGCAGTTCTTC
size: NA; V: TRBV12-3/TRBV12-4; D: NA; J: TRBJ2-5; CDR3: CASSYSEETQYF; DNA: TGTGCCAGCAGTTATAGCGAAGAGACCCAGTACTTC
size: NA; V: TRBV10-3; D: NA; J: TRBJ1-2; CDR3: CAISAGRGSGYTF; DNA: TGTGCCATCAGTGCAGGCAGGGGAAGTGGCTACACCTTC
size: NA; V: TRBV12-3/TRBV12-4; D: NA; J: TRBJ2-2; CDR3: CASNPVTGELFF; DNA: TGTGCCAGCAACCCAGTCACCGGGGAGCTGTTTTTT
size: once; V: TRBV18; D: NA; J: TRBJ1-4; CDR3: CASSPQGLGNEKLFF; DNA: TGTGCCAGCTCACCGCAGGGTCTCGGTAATGAAAAACTGTTTTTT
size: NA; V: TRBV27; D: NA; J: TRBJ2-7; CDR3: CASKTESASYEQYF; DNA: TGTGCCAGCAAAACGGAGTCCGCAAGCTACGAGCAGTACTTC
size: NA; V: TRBV5-6; D: TRBD1; J: TRBJ1-6; CDR3: CASSWGQGYNSPLHF; DNA: TGTGCCAGCAGCTGGGGACAGGGATATAATTCACCCCTCCACTTT
size: NA; V: TRBV9; D: NA; J: TRBJ2-6; CDR3: CASSAGVSGANVLTF; DNA: TGTGCCAGCAGCGCAGGGGTTTCTGGGGCCAACGTCCTGACTTTC
size: NA; V: TRBV5-1; D: TRBD1; J: TRBJ1-2; CDR3: CASSLSGGNGYTF; DNA: TGCGCCAGCAGCTTGTCAGGGGGCAATGGCTACACCTTC
size: NA; V: TRBV2; D: NA; J: TRBJ2-3; CDR3: CASSGITVPDTQYF; DNA: TGTGCCAGCAGTGGTATAACTGTCCCAGATACGCAGTATTTT
size: NA; V: TRBV28; D: NA; J: TRBJ1-4; CDR3: CASRPPRGGEKLFF; DNA: TGTGCCAGCAGGCCCCCCAGGGGAGGGGAAAAACTGTTTTTT
size: NA; V: TRBV27; D: TRBD1; J: TRBJ1-2; CDR3: CASSLKGGSYGYTF; DNA: TGTGCCAGCAGTTTAAAAGGGGGCTCCTATGGCTACACCTTC
size: NA; V: TRBV10-3; D: TRBD2; J: TRBJ2-1; CDR3: CAIRASGGAPNEQFF; DNA: TGTGCCATCAGGGCTAGCGGGGGGGCCCCCAATGAGCAGTTCTTC
size: NA; V: TRBV2; D: NA; J: TRBJ1-5; CDR3: CASRPRVGRDQPQHF; DNA: TGTGCCAGCAGGCCAAGGGTGGGGAGGGATCAGCCCCAGCATTTT
size: NA; V: TRBV10-3; D: NA; J: TRBJ1-2; CDR3: CAISVGQVYGYTF; DNA: TGTGCCATCAGTGTCGGTCAAGTCTATGGCTACACCTTC
size: NA; V: TRBV5-1; D: NA; J: TRBJ2-7; CDR3: CASSRSGTYEQYF; DNA: TGCGCCAGCAGTCGGAGCGGTACCTACGAGCAGTACTTC